Shown below are 25 T cell receptor beta chains from a single sample sequenced in a study of shared clonotypes between healthy human individuals. Sequencing was performed with immunoSEQ multiplex PCR; in TCRdb, only in-frame clones are kept and a portion is missing. This sample has 1.6 million or so clones, with approximately 97% found just once. Sequenced sample: naive CD4+ T cells sorted from blood. The subset was: CD45RA+ positively selected. All receptors derive from a man aged 25 to 45 in good health.

This clone was observed a single time. The gene calls are TRBV29-1 and TRBJ2-1, with D unresolved. V lost 7 bases and J lost 9, with 16 bases in between. CDR1 and CDR2 from the germline V gene are SQVTM and ANQGSEA. The CDR3 runs 12 residues. The CDR3 protein is CSGFHLQSEQFF. CDR3 nucleotide sequence: TGCAGCGGATTTCACCTACAAAGTGAGCAGTTCTTC.

CDR3 protein: CASSILGAGTENEQFF. CDR3 bases: TGTGCCAGCAGCATCCTAGGCGCAGGGACTGAAAATGAGCAGTTCTTC. The genes are TRBV5-6 and TRBJ2-1; D might be TRBD2 (6 bases). CDR1 and CDR2 from the germline V gene are SGHDT and YYEEEE. V dropped 4 bases and J dropped 7 bases, with 21 bases sitting between them. The CDR3 runs 16 residues.

The chain recombines TRBV5-6 with TRBJ1-2; D gene unclear. Trimming cost V 4 bases and J 0 bases, with 4 bases left between them. This CDR3 comprises 12 residues. The germline CDR1 and CDR2 sequences are SGHDT and YYEEEE. The CDR3 is CASSQANYGYTF. In DNA, the CDR3 is TGTGCCAGCAGCCAAGCTAACTATGGCTACACCTTC. The full variable domain, its missing parts supplied by reference TRBV5-6 and TRBJ1-2, is DAGVTQSPTHLIKTRGQQVTLRCSPKSGHDTVSWYQQALGQGPQFIFQYYEEEERQRGNFPDRFSGHQFPNYSSELNVNALLLGDSALYLCASSQANYGYTFGSGTRLTVV.

The J gene is TRBJ2-1, the V gene TRBV29-1, with a possible D match to TRBD2 (5 bases). The ends were cut back, 6 bases at V and 4 bases at J, with 19 bases in the middle. This CDR3 has 15 residues. CDR1 and CDR2 from the germline V gene are SQVTM and ANQGSEA. For the CDR3, the DNA is TGCAGCGTATATACGGGATTGGGTACTTACAATGAGCAGTTCTTC. Translation: CSVYTGLGTYNEQFF.

This chain connects TRBV7-2 to TRBJ2-5; D perhaps matches TRBD1 (6 bases). Trimming removed 7 bases at V and 5 bases at J, with 11 bases between. The CDR3 contains 12 residues. Germline CDR1 reads SGHTA; CDR2 reads FQGNSA. This chain's CDR3 is CASKKGVETQYF. DNA of the CDR3: TGTGCCAGCAAAAAGGGGGTGGAGACCCAGTACTTC.

This chain uses TRBV2 with TRBJ1-5; 7 bases line up with TRBD1. The V gene's germline CDR1 is SNHLY and CDR2 FYNNEI. Trimming at V came to 5 bases and at J to 4 bases, leaving 5 bases not matched to a gene. The CDR3 runs to 14 residues. For the CDR3, the DNA is TGTGCCAGCAGTAGAGGACAGGAGAATCAGCCCCAGCATTTT. It yields the protein CASSRGQENQPQHF.

This chain joins TRBV20-1 and TRBJ2-3; unclear D gene. Germline V gene lookup returns CDR1 DFQATT and CDR2 SNEGSKA (reference sequence). There are 10 residues in the CDR3. V was pared by 6 bases and J by 6 bases, with 7 bases between. In DNA, the CDR3 is TGCAGTGCCGTGCGGGATACGCAGTATTTT. It specifies CSAVRDTQYF.

The chain combines TRBV27 with TRBJ1-4; D is unresolved. Germline values: CDR1 MNHEY, CDR2 SMNVEV (reference sequence). The V end was cut by 6 bases, the J end by 5 bases, with 7 bases between. The CDR3 has 12 amino acids. CDR3 sequence: CASRRLNEKLFF. The CDR3 coding sequence is TGTGCCAGCAGGCGACTGAATGAAAAACTGTTTTTT.

The J gene is TRBJ2-2, the V gene TRBV29-1; D uncertain. Trimming took off 4 bases at V and 4 bases at J, with 10 bases between the two ends. CDR3 length: 13 amino acids. CDR1 and CDR2 (germline): SQVTM, ANQGSEA. The CDR3 region has the DNA TGCAGCGTTGTTGGCACCCCCACCGGGGAGCTGTTTTTT. It translates to CSVVGTPTGELFF.

The chain recombines TRBV6-1 with TRBJ2-2; D might be TRBD1 or TRBD2, each matching 5 bases. CDR1 MNHNS and CDR2 SASEGT come from the germline V gene. CDR3 length equals 16 residues. Trimming cost V 1 base and J 6 bases, with 15 bases left between them. The CDR3 nucleotides are TGTGCCAGCAGTGAAGTTTCGGGGCTGGTGGCCGGGGAGCTGTTTTTT. It yields the protein CASSEVSGLVAGELFF.

The table lists this clone with a count of one. The V gene is TRBV5-1, the J gene TRBJ2-2; 7 positions match TRBD1. Unmatched junction bases numbered 7, after V lost 4 bases and J lost 4 bases. The V gene's germline CDR1 is SGHRS and CDR2 YFSETQ. The CDR3 extends over 15 amino acids. DNA of the CDR3: TGCGCCAGCAGCATTCTACAGGGGAGCACCGGGGAGCTGTTTTTT. This codes for CASSILQGSTGELFF.

The CDR3 sequence: CASTIGGGTDTQYF. The DNA for the CDR3 is TGTGCCAGCACGATAGGGGGCGGCACAGATACGCAGTATTTT. The V call is TRBV21-1, the J call TRBJ2-3; TRBD1 is the table's D call and was not checked against the DNA. TRBV21-1 is a documented pseudogene. The CDR3 spans 14 residues.

This chain connects TRBV7-2 to TRBJ2-1; 7 nucleotides agree with TRBD2. The J segment lost 5 bases and the V segment lost 5 bases, leaving 9 bases of the junction unmatched. Germline lookup yields CDR1 SGHTA and CDR2 FQGNSA. This CDR3 has 15 residues. CDR3 bases: TGTGCCAGCAGCCGCTCAAGCGGGAACCACAATGAGCAGTTCTTC. Translating gives CASSRSSGNHNEQFF.

The chain employs TRBV30 and TRBJ2-1; tentative D call: TRBD1 (6 bases). Trimming stripped 0 bases from V and 3 bases from J, with 12 bases between. Germline assignment: CDR1 GTSNPN and CDR2 SVGIG (reference sequence). The CDR3 contains 15 residues. The CDR3 coding sequence is TGTGCCTGGAGTGTAATACAGGGTTACTACAATGAGCAGTTCTTC. It yields the protein CAWSVIQGYYNEQFF.

The V gene is TRBV20-1, the J gene TRBJ2-5; unclear D gene. Per germline, CDR1 DFQATT and CDR2 SNEGSKA (reference sequence). V lost 3 bases, J lost 8 bases, and 10 bases lay in between. This CDR3 region has 11 residues. This chain's CDR3 is CSASALGTQYF. Here the CDR3 DNA reads TGCAGTGCTAGCGCCCTAGGAACCCAGTACTTC.

V is TRBV11-3 and J is TRBJ2-2; 12 bases are shared with TRBD1. The CDR3 covers 17 residues. Looked up from germline, CDR1 is SGHNT and CDR2 is YENEEA. V trimming: 4 bases; J trimming: 6 bases; junction bases outside the gene matches: 9. CDR3 bases: TGTGCCAGCAGCTCCAACAACAGGGACAGGGGGCCCGGGGAGCTGTTTTTT. Amino acid sequence: CASSSNNRDRGPGELFF.

The gene calls are TRBV11-2 and TRBJ2-7; TRBD1 agrees at 8 bases. This CDR3 has 14 residues. V dropped 4 bases and J dropped 3; count of bases not matched to a gene: 5. CDR1 and CDR2 from the germline V gene are SGHAT and FQNNGV. The CDR3 region is CASSSNRGNYEQYF. As DNA, the CDR3 is TGTGCCAGCAGCTCGAACAGGGGGAACTACGAGCAGTACTTC.

V and J are TRBV28 and TRBJ2-4; no clear D. Trimming stripped 7 bases from V and 0 bases from J, with 13 bases between. Germline CDR1 reads MDHEN; CDR2 reads SYDVKM. The CDR3 extends over 15 amino acids. The CDR3 DNA follows: TGTGCCAGCACCCCTGCAGGTCTAGCCAAAAACATTCAGTACTTC. This translates into CASTPAGLAKNIQYF.

V is TRBV27 and J is TRBJ2-2, with 14 bases aligning to TRBD2. This CDR3 contains 17 residues. J gave up 6 bases and V 4 bases, and 7 bases lay outside the gene matches. Germline assignment: CDR1 MNHEY and CDR2 SMNVEV (reference sequence). The CDR3 reads CASSYLRLAGGAGELFF. CDR3 coding DNA: TGTGCCAGCAGTTACCTCCGACTAGCGGGAGGGGCCGGGGAGCTGTTTTTT.

This sequence joins TRBV5-6 and TRBJ2-7, with 9 bases fitting TRBD2. CDR3 size: 13 residues. Germline-derived CDR1 and CDR2 are SGHDT and YYEEEE. The J segment lost 4 bases and the V segment lost 2 bases, leaving 1 base of the junction unmatched. The CDR3 region is CASSFSGRYEQYF. The CDR3 bases are TGTGCCAGCAGCTTCAGCGGGAGGTACGAGCAGTACTTC.

This chain uses TRBV19 with TRBJ1-2; weak D call: TRBD1 (6 bases). Germline CDR1 reads LNHDA; CDR2 reads SQIVND (reference sequence). Between the trimmed V and J ends, which lost 4 bases and 3 bases, there was a span of 12 bases. The CDR3 length is 14 residues. CDR3 nucleotide sequence: TGTGCCAGTAGTAACCGGACAGTTTACTATGGCTACACCTTC. It yields the protein CASSNRTVYYGYTF.

V usage is TRBV6-1 and J usage is TRBJ1-4, with 8 bases aligning to TRBD1. In germline, CDR1 is MNHNS, CDR2 SASEGT. The CDR3 covers 15 residues. The junction had 9 bases not matched to a gene; V was cut back by 6 bases and J by 6 bases. Written as DNA, the CDR3 is TGTGCCAGCAGAAAAAGGGACAGGTGGGATGAAAAACTGTTTTTT. Protein: CASRKRDRWDEKLFF.

This clone was picked up one time. The CDR3 bases are TGTGCCAGCAGCCGTACCGGAGCTACCTACGAGCAGTACTTC. This translates into CASSRTGATYEQYF. The chain recombines TRBV4-2 with TRBJ2-7; no clear D. The germline V gene has CDR1 LGHNA and CDR2 YNFKEQ. The CDR3 is 14 residues long. V dropped 4 bases and J dropped 2 bases, with 12 bases sitting between them.

This clone was detected once. V is TRBV10-3 and J is TRBJ2-7, with 9 bases fitting TRBD1. The CDR3 covers 13 residues. Germline CDR1 and CDR2: ENHRY and SYGVKD. V was pared by 10 bases and J by 6 bases, with 10 bases of the junction left unmatched. The CDR3: CATYRDRVSEQYF. CDR3 nucleotides: TGTGCCACATACCGGGACAGGGTCTCCGAGCAGTACTTC.

CDR3 protein: CASSLGGQGNTIYF. Here the CDR3 DNA reads TGCGCCAGCAGCTTGGGGGGCCAGGGAAACACCATATATTTT. The V call is TRBV5-1, the J call TRBJ1-3, with TRBD1 as a possible D gene (5 bases). CDR1 is SGHRS and CDR2 is YFSETQ in the germline V gene. The germline V and J ends were trimmed by 0 bases and 4 bases, with 8 bases remaining between them. This CDR3 is 14 amino acids long.